This T cell receptor beta chain was retrieved from a study of blood T cell repertoires in COVID-19. Study at large: COVID-19 samples, acute and convalescent, were from the United States, Italy and Spain. Nucleic acid was either cDNA or gDNA, and it came from T cells, B-cell-depleted T cells, or PBMCs.

Germline CDR1 reads SQVTM; CDR2 reads ANQGSEA. V shed 6 bases and J 5 bases; nucleotides not matched to a gene: 8. CDR3 length: 13 amino acids. In the original workflow: Amplifying reference gene primers gave estimates of nucleated cell counts. Generated by immunoSEQ multiplex PCR, the TCRdb table keeps only in-frame clones and is missing some. The DNA gave D and trimming, while V, J and clone size come from that table. The sample records some 93,000 clones, roughly three quarters being singletons. The V call is TRBV29-1, the J call TRBJ2-3; 7 nucleotides agree with TRBD1. Material: peripheral blood. This TCR derives from a human donor in a cohort sampled during active COVID-19. The CDR3 DNA reads as TGCAGCGTGTCGACAGGGTGGGGAGATACGCAGTATTTT. Its protein product is CSVSTGWGDTQYF.